This TCR beta chain appears in the sequencing data of a study of regulatory T cells in long-lasting Graves disease. The time point is: persistent/refractory GD, antithyroid drugs over 5 years with positive TRAb. RNA from PBMCs was the source of the TCR library. TCR beta libraries were built with iRepertoire HTBI primers and Arm-PCR of CDR3 regions. Using its own MiXCR run on the multiplex PCR reads, TCRdb lists one record per CDR3 protein. The sample has roughly 470,000 distinct CDR3 sequences, less than 25% seen once. This clonotype was picked up many times. The receptor was isolated from a female donor with Graves disease. Source: peripheral blood mononuclear cells (PBMCs), taken when the disease was refractory, from a patient treated with antithyroid drugs.

The CDR3: CASSSAVEETQYF. Here the CDR3 DNA reads TGTGCCAGCAGTTCGGCGGTGGAAGAGACCCAGTACTTC. This chain uses TRBV12-3 or TRBV12-4 with TRBJ2-5; no firm D call. The V gene lost 4 bases and the J gene lost 3 bases, with 9 bases spanning the gap. This CDR3 is 13 amino acids long.